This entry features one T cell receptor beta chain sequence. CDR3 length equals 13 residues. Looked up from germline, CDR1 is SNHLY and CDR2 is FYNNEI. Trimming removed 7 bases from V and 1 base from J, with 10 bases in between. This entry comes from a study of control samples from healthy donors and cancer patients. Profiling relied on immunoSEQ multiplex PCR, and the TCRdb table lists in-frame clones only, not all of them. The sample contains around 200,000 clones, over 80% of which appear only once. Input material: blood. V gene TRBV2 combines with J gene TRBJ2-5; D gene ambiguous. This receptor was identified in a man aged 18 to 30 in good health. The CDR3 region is CASNSYPQETQYF. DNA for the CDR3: TGTGCCAGCAATTCTTACCCCCAAGAGACCCAGTACTTC.